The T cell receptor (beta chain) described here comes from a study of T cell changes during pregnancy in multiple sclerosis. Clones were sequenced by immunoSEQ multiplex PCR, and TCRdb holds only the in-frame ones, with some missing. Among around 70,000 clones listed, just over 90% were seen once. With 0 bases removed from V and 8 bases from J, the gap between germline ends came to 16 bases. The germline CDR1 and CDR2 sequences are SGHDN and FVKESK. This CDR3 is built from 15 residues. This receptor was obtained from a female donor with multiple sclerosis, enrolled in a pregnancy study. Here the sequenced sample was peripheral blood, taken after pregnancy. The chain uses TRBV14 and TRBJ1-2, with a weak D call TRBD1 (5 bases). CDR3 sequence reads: CASSQDRRGVGGYTF. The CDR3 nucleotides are TGTGCCAGCAGCCAAGATAGGAGGGGAGTAGGAGGCTACACCTTC.